Given below is one T cell receptor (beta chain) in context. The sample belongs to a study of T cells after yellow fever vaccination. Each CDR3 protein is one row after TCRdb ran MiXCR on the 5' RACE reads. Of roughly 400,000 distinct CDR3 sequences listed, around 20% are singletons. CDR1 and CDR2 from the germline V gene are MNHNS and SASEGT. The V end was cut by 6 bases, the J end by 2 bases, with 18 bases between. This CDR3 has 16 residues. The V call is TRBV6-1, the J call TRBJ2-3, with D perhaps TRBD1 (6 bases). Sequenced here: PBMCs, sampled before the yellow fever booster vaccination. This TCR was recovered from a man aged 18 to 30 who received the YFV17D yellow fever vaccine. The CDR3 DNA reads as TGTGCCAGCAGGCCGGCTGAGGACAGAGTCACAGATACGCAGTATTTT. Translation gives CASRPAEDRVTDTQYF.